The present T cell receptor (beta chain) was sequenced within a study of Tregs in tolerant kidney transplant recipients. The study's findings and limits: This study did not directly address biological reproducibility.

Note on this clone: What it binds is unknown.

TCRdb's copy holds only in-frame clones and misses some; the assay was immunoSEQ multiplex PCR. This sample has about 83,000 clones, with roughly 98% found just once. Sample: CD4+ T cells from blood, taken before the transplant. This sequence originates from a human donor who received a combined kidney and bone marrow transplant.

The CDR3 DNA reads TGTGCCAGCAGCCCCAGAGTGGCTACATCGAGGGCCTACAATGAGCAGTTCTTC. This codes for CASSPRVATSRAYNEQFF. This chain connects TRBV7-2 to TRBJ2-1; perhaps TRBD2 as D (5 bases). Trimming shortened V by 5 bases and J by 2 bases, and 22 bases separated the two germline ends. This CDR3 is 18 amino acids long. Germline V gene data show CDR1 as SGHTA and CDR2 as FQGNSA.